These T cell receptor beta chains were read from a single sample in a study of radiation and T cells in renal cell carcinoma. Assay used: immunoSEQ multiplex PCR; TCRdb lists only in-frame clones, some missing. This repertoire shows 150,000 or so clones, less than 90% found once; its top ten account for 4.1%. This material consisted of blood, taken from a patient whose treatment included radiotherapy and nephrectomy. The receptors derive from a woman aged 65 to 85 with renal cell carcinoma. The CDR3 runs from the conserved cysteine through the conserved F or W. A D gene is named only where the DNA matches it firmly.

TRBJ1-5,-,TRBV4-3,CASSQDKGGGQPQHF
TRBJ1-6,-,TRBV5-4,CASSLVGATNSPLHF
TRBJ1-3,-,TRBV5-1,CASSLGSDPSGNTIYF
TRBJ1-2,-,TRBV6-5,CASSYSPTGLSYGYTF
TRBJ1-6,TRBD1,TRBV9,CASSATGVGNSPLHF
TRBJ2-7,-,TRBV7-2,CASRVAVGGYEQYF
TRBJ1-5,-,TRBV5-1,CASSLEGMANQPQHF
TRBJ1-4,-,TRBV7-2,CASSLSLFNEKLFF
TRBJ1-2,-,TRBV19,CASSISPLLANYGYTF
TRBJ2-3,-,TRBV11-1,CASSSPGDTQYF
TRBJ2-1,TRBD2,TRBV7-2,CASSKRGGLNNEQFF
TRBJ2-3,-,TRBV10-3,CAISPGPGTDTQYF
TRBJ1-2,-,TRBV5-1,CATAPSAGSYGYTF
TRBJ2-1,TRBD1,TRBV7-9,CASSWLGTGSSNEQFF
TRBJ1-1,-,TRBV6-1,CASRWDTHTEAFF
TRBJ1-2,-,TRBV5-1,CASSLGNSFQSNYGYTF
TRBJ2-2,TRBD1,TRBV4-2,CASSRLLPGQGARDTGELFF
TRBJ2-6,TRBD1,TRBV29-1,CSVATGGTGANVLTF
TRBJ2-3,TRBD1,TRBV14,CASSQPGGSTDTQYF
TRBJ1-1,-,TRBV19,CASSARERQVNTEAFF
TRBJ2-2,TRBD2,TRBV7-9,CASSLAQSGAGTGELFF
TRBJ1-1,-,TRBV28,CASSLRGIEAFF
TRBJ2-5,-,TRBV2,CASLRDTQETQYF
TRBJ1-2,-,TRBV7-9,CASSSGPSGGGSYGYTF
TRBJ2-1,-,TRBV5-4,CASSSGLLYNEQFF
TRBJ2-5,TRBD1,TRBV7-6,CASSKDIRTGGKTQYF
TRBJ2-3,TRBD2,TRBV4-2,CASSPEGSGGARTDTQYF
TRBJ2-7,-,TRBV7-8,CASSFGANYDEQYF
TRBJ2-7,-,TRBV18,CASSRGQAYEQYF
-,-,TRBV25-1,CASSESVRGGSEQYF
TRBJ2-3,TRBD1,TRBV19,CASSLQGVTDTQYF
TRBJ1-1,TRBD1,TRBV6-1,CASRDSQGTYTEAFF
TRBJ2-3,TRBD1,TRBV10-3,CAISDPNRGIADTQYF
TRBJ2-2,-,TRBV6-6,CASSYGRGRHAGELFF
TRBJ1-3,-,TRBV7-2,CASSWKALYSGNTIYF
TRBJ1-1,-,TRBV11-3,CASSLGLVEAFF
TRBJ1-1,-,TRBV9,CASSVVAANTEAFF
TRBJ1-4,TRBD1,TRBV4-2,CASSQEWDRGLEKLFF
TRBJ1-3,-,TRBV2,CASSSVGGWTSGNTIYF
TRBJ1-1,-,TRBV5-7,CASSGIWSNTEAFF
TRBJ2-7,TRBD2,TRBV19,CATRTSGSYEQYF
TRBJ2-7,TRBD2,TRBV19,CASSISSGGAYEQYF
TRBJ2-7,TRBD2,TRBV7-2,CASSWRASGGAGYEQYF
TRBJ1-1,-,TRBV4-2,CASSHGRGGLRDTEAFF
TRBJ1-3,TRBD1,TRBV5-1,CASSLGGQAAGNTIYF
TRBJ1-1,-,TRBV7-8,CASSLLHTEAFF
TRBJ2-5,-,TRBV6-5,CASRFMRQETQYF